These 17 T cell receptor beta chains came from one sample sequenced in a study of blood T cell repertoires in COVID-19. Generated by immunoSEQ multiplex PCR, the TCRdb table keeps only in-frame clones and is missing some. This table holds about 24,000 clones, around 89% found once. Specimen: peripheral blood. These receptors came from a man between 65 and 80 years old with acute or convalescent COVID-19.

This CDR3 is CASSSLAGGRTDTQYF. The CDR3 DNA is TGTGCCAGCAGTTCATTAGCGGGGGGGCGCACAGATACGCAGTATTTT. J is TRBJ2-3 and V is TRBV27; 11 bases fit TRBD2. V was pared by 4 bases and J by 1 base, with 4 bases of the junction left unmatched. The CDR3 length is 16 residues. Looked up from germline, CDR1 is MNHEY and CDR2 is SMNVEV (reference sequence).

The chain employs TRBV27 and TRBJ2-3, with 7 nucleotides matching TRBD2. Germline CDR1 is MNHEY and CDR2 is SMNVEV (reference sequence). The CDR3 runs 18 residues. With V trimmed by 1 base and J by 2 bases, 12 bases remained unmatched. The CDR3 sequence: CASSLLVPSGPFTDTQYF. The DNA of the CDR3 is TGTGCCAGCAGTTTATTGGTCCCTAGCGGTCCCTTCACAGATACGCAGTATTTT.

The chain carries TRBV4-1 and TRBJ1-2, with 8 bases identical to TRBD1. Trimming took 1 base from V and 12 from J; bases not matched to a gene: 7. The germline V gene has CDR1 MGHRA and CDR2 YSYEKL. This CDR3 is built from 13 residues. The CDR3 is CASSQGSTGDHTF. The CDR3 nucleotides read TGCGCCAGCAGCCAAGGGTCGACAGGGGACCACACCTTC.

This chain uses TRBV3-1 (or the pseudogene TRBV3-2) with TRBJ2-7, with a possible D match to TRBD1 (6 bases). The CDR3 sequence is 13 residues long. CDR1 is LGHDT, CDR2 YNNKEL, per germline (reference sequence). The V and J ends lost 5 bases and 3 bases respectively, with 11 bases between them. CDR3 coding DNA: TGTGCCAGCAGCGTCCCAGGGGACTACGAGCAGTACTTC. Translation: CASSVPGDYEQYF.

This chain links TRBV7-2 with TRBJ2-4; D possibly corresponds to TRBD1 (6 bases). Trimming removed 1 base from V and 6 bases from J, with 7 bases in between. The CDR3 totals 13 residues. Germline V gene sequence: CDR1 SGHTA, CDR2 FQGNSA. CDR3 sequence reads: CASSLGTVNIQYF. The CDR3 region has the DNA TGTGCCAGCAGCTTAGGGACAGTAAACATTCAGTACTTC.

This chain connects TRBV6-5 to TRBJ2-7, with 7 positions matching TRBD1. V gave up 6 bases and J gave up 3 bases; unmatched junction bases: 8. The CDR3 loop spans 14 amino acids. The germline V gene encodes CDR1 MNHEY and CDR2 SVGAGI. The CDR3 DNA follows: TGTGCCAGCAGCCAGACGGGACAGTACTACGAGCAGTACTTC. Its protein product is CASSQTGQYYEQYF.

The chain carries TRBV19 and TRBJ2-1, with 9 bases identical to TRBD1. Germline loops: CDR1 LNHDA, CDR2 SQIVND (reference sequence). The V gene end was trimmed by 5 bases and the J gene end by 9 bases; junction bases not matched to a gene: 20. CDR3 size: 18 residues. The CDR3 here is CASSPRLGGTGLVTEQFF. In DNA form, the CDR3 reads TGTGCCAGTAGTCCCCGACTGGGGGGGACAGGGTTGGTAACTGAGCAGTTCTTC.

The chain combines TRBV28 with TRBJ2-7; D is perhaps TRBD1 (5 bases). V lost 7 bases and J lost 3, with 22 bases in between. This CDR3 comprises 16 residues. The germline V gene encodes CDR1 MDHEN and CDR2 SYDVKM. Here the CDR3 reads CASTTQAAAGDYEQYF. CDR3 DNA sequence: TGTGCCAGCACCACACAGGCAGCTGCAGGTGACTACGAGCAGTACTTC.

The chain combines TRBV18 with TRBJ2-1, with TRBD1 as a possible D gene (6 bases). Trimming removed 1 base at V and 8 bases at J, with 9 bases between. The CDR3 contains 13 residues. Germline values: CDR1 KGHSH, CDR2 LQKENI. This CDR3 is CASSPLQGDEQFF. CDR3 nucleotide sequence: TGTGCCAGCTCACCACTACAGGGCGATGAGCAGTTCTTC.

The V gene is TRBV24-1, the J gene TRBJ1-5, with a possible D match to TRBD1 (6 bases). V was trimmed by 4 bases and J by 7 bases, leaving 16 bases between them. Germline values: CDR1 KGHDR, CDR2 SFDVKD. The CDR3 totals 15 residues. The CDR3 DNA follows: TGTGCCACCAGTGACCTGGACAGAGCACGACAGCCCCAGCATTTT. Translated, it gives CATSDLDRARQPQHF.

The chain uses TRBV27 and TRBJ2-3; D might be TRBD1 (5 bases). In germline, CDR1 is MNHEY, CDR2 SMNVEV (reference sequence). Trimming removed 5 bases from V and 5 bases from J, with 17 bases in between. This CDR3 has 15 amino acids. The CDR3: CASSGALLRGDTQYF. The CDR3, as DNA: TGTGCCAGCAGTGGCGCACTCCTAAGGGGAGATACGCAGTATTTT.

The J gene is TRBJ1-6, the V gene TRBV6-2 or TRBV6-3; D is undetermined. V lost 2 bases and J 6 bases, leaving 17 bases between the germline ends. Germline CDR1 and CDR2: MNHEY and SVGEGT. The CDR3 runs 17 residues. The CDR3 loop is CASSYPSGVGVNSPLHF. The CDR3 bases are TGTGCCAGCAGTTACCCCTCCGGGGTAGGAGTTAATTCACCCCTCCACTTT.

The chain combines TRBV6-1 with TRBJ2-7; unclear D gene. CDR1 and CDR2 (germline): MNHNS, SASEGT. Trimming took off 3 bases at V and 3 bases at J, with 9 bases between the two ends. The length of the CDR3 is 13 residues. This CDR3 reads CASSDRYSYEQYF. In nucleotides, the CDR3 is TGTGCCAGCAGTGATCGATACAGCTACGAGCAGTACTTC.

This clone was observed a handful of times. The gene calls are TRBV27 and TRBJ2-1; 7 bases match TRBD2. The CDR3 is 15 residues long. V lost 7 bases, J lost 2 bases, and 8 bases stayed unmatched. Germline values: CDR1 MNHEY, CDR2 SMNVEV (reference sequence). CDR3 DNA: TGTGCCAGCACTCCGCGGGGGATCCCCTACAATGAGCAGTTCTTC. As protein: CASTPRGIPYNEQFF.

This clone was counted only a few times. The chain couples TRBV18 to TRBJ1-5, with 8 nucleotides matching TRBD1. V gave up 2 bases and J gave up 5 bases; unmatched junction bases: 2. Germline values: CDR1 KGHSH, CDR2 LQKENI. This CDR3 is 14 amino acids long. CDR3 region: CASSPGQGYQPQHF. DNA for the CDR3: TGTGCCAGCTCACCAGGACAGGGATATCAGCCCCAGCATTTT.

V is TRBV12-3 or TRBV12-4 and J is TRBJ2-3, with D unresolved. The CDR3 runs to 11 residues. V dropped 6 bases and J dropped 3 bases, with 4 bases sitting between them. The CDR3 region is CASSVTDTQYF. The CDR3 nucleotides are TGTGCCAGCAGCGTAACAGATACGCAGTATTTT.

In its sample, this clone was seen a few times. The rearrangement links TRBV30 to TRBJ2-7; maybe TRBD1 (5 bases). The CDR3 covers 12 residues. Between the trimmed V and J ends, which lost 2 bases and 4 bases, there was a span of 9 bases. Per germline, CDR1 GTSNPN and CDR2 SVGIG (reference sequence). CDR3 amino acids: CAWSTGLYEQYF. In DNA form, the CDR3 reads TGTGCCTGGAGTACAGGTTTATACGAGCAGTACTTC.